What follows are 30 T cell receptor beta chains derived from one specimen sequenced in a study of breast tumors, draining lymph nodes, adjacent tissues. Samples came from axillary lymph nodes draining the breast cancer. TCRdb called the multiplex PCR reads again in MiXCR, with one record for every CDR3 protein. The sample carries approximately 120,000 distinct CDR3 sequences, 21% recorded once. The sequenced sample was axillary lymph node tissue. Receptor source: a female donor with breast cancer. Some clones in this sample may be carry-over from other donors' samples.

This clonotype has ten or more counts. V and J are TRBV20-1 and TRBJ2-3; no firm D call. Trimming pared 3 bases from V and 0 bases from J, leaving 4 bases between. Germline V lookup: CDR1 DFQATT, CDR2 SNEGSKA (reference sequence). The CDR3 spans 12 residues. For the CDR3, the DNA is TGCAGTGCTAGCGGGAGCACAGATACGCAGTATTTT. Encoded protein: CSASGSTDTQYF.

In this sample, this clonotype turned up many times. The chain links TRBV5-6 to TRBJ2-7, with a possible D match to TRBD2 (5 bases). The CDR3 loop spans 12 amino acids. Germline-derived CDR1 and CDR2 are SGHDT and YYEEEE. V was pared by 2 bases and J by 3 bases, with 6 bases between. CDR3 in DNA: TGTGCCAGCAGCTTCCGGGACTACGAGCAGTACTTC. This translates into CASSFRDYEQYF. The whole variable domain, filled in from reference TRBV5-6 and TRBJ2-7, reads DAGVTQSPTHLIKTRGQQVTLRCSPKSGHDTVSWYQQALGQGPQFIFQYYEEEERQRGNFPDRFSGHQFPNYSSELNVNALLLGDSALYLCASSFRDYEQYFGPGTRLTVT.

Turning to this clonotype: This may arise from a read error, as a much more abundant clone is one base away. The chain combines TRBV7-9 with TRBJ1-2; tentative D call: TRBD1 (6 bases). Looked up from germline, CDR1 is SEHNR and CDR2 is FQNEAQ (reference sequence). This CDR3 spans 14 amino acids. The CDR3 DNA sequence: TGTGCCAGCACCACAATAGGGACACAGAATGGCTACGCCTTC. Its protein is CASTTIGTQNGYAF.

This clonotype came up many times. V is TRBV10-3 and J is TRBJ2-2; TRBD1 aligns across 7 bases. The V gene's germline CDR1 is ENHRY and CDR2 SYGVKD. The CDR3 runs to 13 residues. Unmatched junction bases numbered 0, after V lost 7 bases and J lost 1 base. The CDR3 here is CAINRGNTGELFF. The CDR3 DNA follows: TGTGCCATCAACAGGGGGAACACCGGGGAGCTGTTTTTT.

This clonotype was seen at least ten times. CDR3 nucleotides: TGTGCCAGTAGTATAGATTTCAGGGGCGAGCAGTACTTC. Its protein is CASSIDFRGEQYF. V and J are TRBV19 and TRBJ2-7, with D possibly matching TRBD1 (6 bases). Germline V gene data show CDR1 as LNHDA and CDR2 as SQIVND (reference sequence). This CDR3 is 13 amino acids long. V lost 0 bases to trimming and J lost 6 bases, with 9 bases between them.

This clonotype was picked up many times. The chain recombines TRBV19 with TRBJ2-5; 11 bases match TRBD1. Germline V gene sequence: CDR1 LNHDA, CDR2 SQIVND (reference sequence). CDR3 length equals 14 residues. The J segment lost 4 bases and the V segment lost 7 bases, leaving 5 bases of the junction unmatched. The CDR3 region is CASNGQGAGETQYF. CDR3 coding DNA: TGTGCCAGTAACGGACAGGGGGCGGGAGAGACCCAGTACTTC.

This clonotype occurred many times. This chain joins TRBV29-1 and TRBJ2-5, with 7 positions matching TRBD1. This CDR3 is built from 15 residues. The V gene end was trimmed by 6 bases and the J gene end by 2 bases; junction bases not matched to a gene: 12. Germline lookup yields CDR1 SQVTM and CDR2 ANQGSEA. The CDR3 sequence is CSVRRWDRRQETQYF. CDR3 sequence (DNA): TGCAGCGTCAGAAGGTGGGACAGAAGGCAAGAGACCCAGTACTTC.

This clonotype was counted many times. The gene calls are TRBV10-3 and TRBJ2-3, with 12 bases identical to TRBD2. This CDR3 has 15 residues. V lost 10 bases and J lost 3; bases outside the gene matches: 8. Germline V CDR1 and CDR2: ENHRY, SYGVKD. CDR3 sequence reads: CASLAGGPETDTQYF. For the CDR3, the DNA is TGTGCCAGCCTAGCGGGAGGGCCGGAGACAGATACGCAGTATTTT.

This clonotype came up many times. The chain recombines TRBV7-8 with TRBJ1-6; D gene ambiguous. V was clipped by 5 bases and J by 4 bases, with 21 bases between them. The CDR3 contains 18 residues. The germline V gene encodes CDR1 SGHVS and CDR2 FQNEAQ. This CDR3 reads CASSPQFGRISYNSPLHF. CDR3 in DNA: TGTGCCAGCAGCCCTCAATTTGGACGGATTTCTTATAATTCACCCCTCCACTTT. The full variable domain, completed using reference TRBV7-8 and TRBJ1-6, is GAGVSQSPRYKVAKRGQDVALRCDPISGHVSLFWYQQALGQGPEFLTYFQNEAQLDKSGLPSDRFFAERPEGSVSTLKIQRTQQEDSAVYLCASSPQFGRISYNSPLHFGNGTRLTVT.

The sample holds a few counts of this clonotype. The chain uses TRBV19 and TRBJ1-5, with D possibly being TRBD1 (6 bases). CDR3 length equals 17 residues. CDR1 and CDR2 from the germline V gene are LNHDA and SQIVND (reference sequence). V dropped 5 bases and J dropped 6 bases, with 23 bases sitting between them. The CDR3 nucleotides read TGTGCCAGTAGTCCACACAGGGAGGCCCATCGGGGTCAGCCCCAGCATTTT. Encoded protein: CASSPHREAHRGQPQHF.

Regarding this clonotype: The germline gene is not matched at one end of the junction; a read error may be the cause. The chain joins TRBV20-1 to TRBJ1-2, with D perhaps TRBD1 (5 bases). The CDR3 has 11 amino acids. Germline V lookup: CDR1 DFQATT, CDR2 SNEGSKA (reference sequence). CDR3 sequence reads: CSTSRADGYTF. The CDR3 DNA reads as TGCAGTACTAGCAGGGCAGATGGCTACACCTTC.

This clonotype was seen at least ten times. The V call is TRBV7-9, the J call TRBJ1-5; the D gene is possibly TRBD1 (5 bases). There are 14 residues in the CDR3. With 5 bases removed from V and 6 bases from J, the gap between germline ends came to 14 bases. The V gene's germline CDR1 is SEHNR and CDR2 FQNEAQ (reference sequence). The CDR3 here is CASSLTQGAQPQHF. Here the CDR3 DNA reads TGTGCCAGCAGCCTTACCCAGGGCGCTCAGCCCCAGCATTTT.

This clonotype has ten or more counts. This rearrangement joins TRBV5-1 to TRBJ2-7; TRBD2 matches 11 bases. This CDR3 is built from 14 residues. Per germline, CDR1 SGHRS and CDR2 YFSETQ. Germline trimming cut 4 bases from V and 2 bases from J; bases unmatched to any gene: 2. The CDR3 nucleotides are TGCGCCAGCAGCATGACTAGCGGGGCCTACGAGCAGTACTTC. It translates to CASSMTSGAYEQYF. Complete variable domain (other parts from reference TRBV5-1 and TRBJ2-7): KAGVTQTPRYLIKTRGQQVTLSCSPISGHRSVSWYQQTPGQGLQFLFEYFSETQRNKGNFPGRFSGRQFSNSRSEMNVSTLELGDSALYLCASSMTSGAYEQYFGPGTRLTVT.

This clonotype was counted at least ten times. The chain recombines TRBV27 with TRBJ2-1; D uncertain. Trimming cost V 3 bases and J 7 bases, with 10 bases left between them. CDR1 is MNHEY, CDR2 SMNVEV, per germline (reference sequence). The CDR3 is 13 residues long. The CDR3 sequence is CASSFSALNEQFF. DNA of the CDR3: TGTGCCAGCAGTTTTTCAGCGTTGAATGAGCAGTTCTTC.

Regarding this clonotype: This may be a read error: a much more frequent sequence differs by one nucleotide. The chain recombines TRBV10-3 with TRBJ2-1; no clear D gene. Germline V gene sequence: CDR1 ENHRY, CDR2 SYGVKD. The CDR3 covers 11 residues. This chain's CDR3 is CAITGENERFF. The CDR3 DNA is TGTGCCATCACTGGAGAGAATGAGCGGTTCTTC.

This clonotype has at least ten counts. The chain links TRBV24-1 to TRBJ2-1; 8 bases agree with TRBD1. There are 14 residues in the CDR3. The V and J ends lost 0 bases and 6 bases, in that order; junction bases with no gene match: 0. Germline V gene sequence: CDR1 KGHDR, CDR2 SFDVKD. The DNA of the CDR3 is TGTGCCACCAGTGATTTGGACAGGGGCAATGAGCAGTTCTTC. Its translation is CATSDLDRGNEQFF.

This clonotype was found many times. The chain recombines TRBV5-4 with TRBJ2-3, with D possibly TRBD1 on 6 matching bases. This CDR3 spans 13 amino acids. The V gene's germline CDR1 is SGHNT and CDR2 YYREEE (reference sequence). V was shortened by 2 bases and J by 8 bases, with 12 bases between the two germline ends. The CDR3 region has the DNA TGTGCCAGCAGCTTACAAGGGGGAGTTACGCAGTATTTT. Translation gives CASSLQGGVTQYF.

This clonotype appeared a few times. V and J are TRBV19 and TRBJ2-6; D is undetermined. The length of the CDR3 is 16 residues. Germline lookup yields CDR1 LNHDA and CDR2 SQIVND (reference sequence). V shed 7 bases and J shed 2 bases, with 15 bases lying between them. For the CDR3, the DNA is TGTGCCAGTATTCAATACCCCGGCGCTGGGGCCAACGTCCTGACTTTC. Amino acids: CASIQYPGAGANVLTF. Looking up the rest from reference TRBV19 and TRBJ2-6 gives the full variable domain: DGGITQSPKYLFRKEGQNVTLSCEQNLNHDAMYWYRQDPGQGLRLIYYSQIVNDFQKGDIAEGYSVSREKKESFPLTVTSAQKNPTAFYLCASIQYPGAGANVLTFGAGSRLTVL.

There are many counts of this clonotype. The genes are TRBV20-1 and TRBJ2-7; a weak D match, TRBD1 (7 bases). The CDR3 is 13 amino acids. Looked up from germline, CDR1 is DFQATT and CDR2 is SNEGSKA (reference sequence). V was shortened by 2 bases and J by 4 bases, with 12 bases between the two germline ends. The CDR3 loop reads CSARPGGGYEQYF. The CDR3 region has the DNA TGCAGTGCTAGACCAGGGGGAGGTTACGAGCAGTACTTC.

This clonotype was counted at least ten times. This sequence joins TRBV14 and TRBJ2-7; no firm D call. CDR1 and CDR2 (germline): SGHDN, FVKESK. The CDR3 extends over 16 amino acids. V lost 0 bases and J lost 4, with 16 bases in between. The CDR3 protein is CASSQDPLRARYEQYF. The CDR3, as DNA: TGTGCCAGCAGCCAAGATCCCTTGAGAGCCCGTTACGAGCAGTACTTC.

This clonotype was seen at least ten times. The chain is built from TRBV27 and TRBJ2-1; D remains ambiguous. From germline, CDR1 is MNHEY and CDR2 SMNVEV (reference sequence). The length of the CDR3 is 12 residues. The V and J ends lost 5 bases and 7 bases respectively, with 9 bases between them. The CDR3 sequence: CASSPAGNEQFF. The CDR3, as DNA: TGTGCCAGCAGTCCAGCCGGGAATGAGCAGTTCTTC.

This clonotype was found many times. The chain recombines TRBV19 with TRBJ2-3, with D unclear. The germline V and J ends were trimmed by 2 bases and 0 bases, with 6 bases remaining between them. Germline-derived CDR1 and CDR2 are LNHDA and SQIVND (reference sequence). This CDR3 is built from 14 residues. CDR3 residues: CASSIRRSTDTQYF. CDR3 nucleotides: TGTGCCAGTAGTATAAGGCGTAGCACAGATACGCAGTATTTT.

V is TRBV27 and J is TRBJ2-1; 10 bases fit TRBD1. The ends lost 5 bases at V and 0 bases at J; junction bases unmatched: 16. The CDR3 is made up of 20 amino acids. CDR1 and CDR2 (germline): MNHEY, SMNVEV (reference sequence). The DNA of the CDR3 is TGTGCCAGCAGTACCCGACAGGGGGCGCGCGGGGATGACTCCTACAATGAGCAGTTCTTC. It is translated as CASSTRQGARGDDSYNEQFF.

This clonotype has ten or more counts. The J gene is TRBJ2-7, the V gene TRBV28; 8 bases map to TRBD2. Per the germline V gene, CDR1 is MDHEN and CDR2 is SYDVKM. V was clipped by 7 bases and J by 0 bases; unmatched bases: 5. The CDR3 length is 14 residues. In DNA form, the CDR3 reads TGTGCCAGCATTACTAGCGGAACCTCCTACGAGCAGTACTTC. It specifies CASITSGTSYEQYF.

In its sample, this clonotype was seen many times. The chain links TRBV7-9 to TRBJ2-3; D is possibly TRBD1 (6 bases). Germline V gene lookup returns CDR1 SEHNR and CDR2 FQNEAQ (reference sequence). Trimming stripped 2 bases from V and 3 bases from J, with 9 bases between. The CDR3 totals 14 residues. CDR3 loop: CASSLRQATDTQYF. DNA for the CDR3: TGTGCCAGCAGCTTACGACAGGCGACAGATACGCAGTATTTT.

This clonotype has at least ten counts. The chain has TRBV5-1 and TRBJ1-3; D is perhaps TRBD1 (6 bases). Germline-derived CDR1 and CDR2 are SGHRS and YFSETQ. The germline V and J ends were trimmed by 5 bases and 4 bases, with 13 bases remaining between them. CDR3 length: 14 amino acids. The CDR3 sequence is CASRLGQQGNTIYF. CDR3 DNA: TGCGCCAGCAGACTTGGACAGCAAGGAAACACCATATATTTT.

This clonotype was picked up a small number of times. The chain is built from TRBV6-5 and TRBJ2-3; D is perhaps TRBD2 (6 bases). The CDR3 has 18 amino acids. In germline, CDR1 is MNHEY, CDR2 SVGAGI. Deletions cut 6 bases from V and 2 bases from J, with 24 bases between. The CDR3: CASSPGRRDFSSTDTQYF. Written as DNA, the CDR3 is TGTGCCAGCAGCCCGGGTAGGCGGGACTTCTCATCCACAGATACGCAGTATTTT.

As for this clonotype: A much larger clone differs by one base, so this may be a read error. The rearrangement links TRBV27 to TRBJ1-6; D call uncertain. CDR3 size: 14 residues. Trimming cost V 5 bases and J 10 bases, with 15 bases left between them. CDR1 MNHEY and CDR2 SMNVEV come from the germline V gene (reference sequence). DNA of the CDR3: TGTGCCAGCAGTCTTATGGGGTTTGGGTCACCCCTCCACTTT. It is translated as CASSLMGFGSPLHF.

In its sample, this clonotype was seen many times. V and J are TRBV28 and TRBJ1-5, with 8 bases aligning to TRBD1. CDR1 is MDHEN, CDR2 SYDVKM, per germline. CDR3 length: 16 amino acids. Trimming took 2 bases from V and 3 from J; bases not matched to a gene: 6. Here the CDR3 reads CASSLRDRGTNQPQHF. Written as DNA, the CDR3 is TGTGCCAGCAGTTTAAGAGACAGGGGTACCAATCAGCCCCAGCATTTT.

This clonotype was seen many times. The chain recombines TRBV20-1 with TRBJ2-5; 10 bases match TRBD1. Germline assignment: CDR1 DFQATT and CDR2 SNEGSKA (reference sequence). After removal of 5 bases from V and 5 bases from J, the junction contained 14 bases not matched to a gene. The CDR3 is 16 residues long. As DNA, the CDR3 is TGCAGTGCTCGATCAAATGACAGGGGGCTTTATGAGACCCAGTACTTC. This gives the protein CSARSNDRGLYETQYF.